This T cell receptor beta chain was documented in a study of CD8 T cells in Susac syndrome. This clonotype was counted a single time. The junction does not match germline at one end; this may be a read error. The length of the CDR3 is 10 residues. CDR1 is SGHRS and CDR2 is YFSETQ in the germline V gene. Random-hexamer reverse transcription was applied to about 0.45 to 1 ug RNA. One entry per CDR3 protein results from TCRdb running MiXCR on the immunoSEQ multiplex PCR reads. The table has roughly 120,000 distinct CDR3 sequences, more than 80% seen once. The gene calls are TRBV5-1 and TRBJ2-7; D may be TRBD1 (5 bases). This receptor was obtained from a human donor with multiple sclerosis. Sequenced input: CD8+ T cells from PBMCs. CDR3 in amino acids: CQRGIYEQYF. As DNA, the CDR3 is TGTCAAAGGGGTATCTACGAGCAGTACTTC.